This is a list of T cell receptor beta chains from one sample in a study of T-cell reconstitution after alpha-beta-depleted transplantation in children. MiXCR, run by TCRdb on the PCR reads, gives a single entry per CDR3 protein. The sample carries about 460,000 distinct CDR3 sequences, about an eighth recorded once. The sample here was PBMCs, mostly from graft donor cells, taken 180 days after TCRalphabeta/CD19-depleted stem cell transplant. These receptors all stem from a female patient between 2 and 15 years old who had a stem cell transplant for aplastic anemia, so the T cells may come from the graft donor. The CDR3 runs from the conserved cysteine through the conserved F or W. Each record gives: clone size, J gene, D gene, V gene, CDR3 DNA, CDR3 protein. A D gene is named only where the DNA matches it firmly. Rows may omit the clone size; those that give it use once, few, many or a size class.

many | TRBJ2-7 | TRBD1 | TRBV3-1 | TGTGCCAGCAACCCGGGACAGGGTAGCTACGAGCAGTACTTC | CASNPGQGSYEQYF
many | TRBJ1-5 | - | TRBV24-1 | TGTGCCACCAGTGATTCCTTTGGGCAGCCCCAGCATTTT | CATSDSFGQPQHF
once | TRBJ1-4 | - | TRBV5-1 | TGCGCCAGCAGCTTGCCCGTGAGAGGGGGAAACTATGAAAAACTGTTTTTT | CASSLPVRGGNYEKLFF
many | TRBJ2-5 | - | TRBV7-2 | TGTGCCAGCAGTCGACTATTACAAGAGACCCAGTACTTC | CASSRLLQETQYF
few | TRBJ2-1 | TRBD2 | TRBV7-2 | TGTGCCAGCAGCTCACAATGGCGGGAGCGAATGAATGAGCAGTTCTTC | CASSSQWRERMNEQFF
- | TRBJ2-2 | - | TRBV7-2 | TGTGCCAGCAGCTACCTAGTTGGGGCAGGGGGACTGGAGCTGTTTTTT | CASSYLVGAGGLELFF
- | TRBJ1-5 | - | TRBV6-1 | TGTGCCAGCAGTGAAGCGGCCGCGATTCAGCCCCAGCATTTT | CASSEAAAIQPQHF
many | TRBJ1-2 | - | TRBV29-1 | TGCAGCGTTGAAGATAGAGGGGGACTGAGGAACTATGGCTACACCTTC | CSVEDRGGLRNYGYTF
- | TRBJ2-6 | - | TRBV15 | TGTGCCACCAGCGAGGACGGGGGCTACACCGGGGCCAACGTCCTGACTTTC | CATSEDGGYTGANVLTF
many | TRBJ2-7 | TRBD2 | TRBV10-3 | TGTGCCATCAGTGCCCCGGGACTAGTTCTTTCCGAGCAGTACTTC | CAISAPGLVLSEQYF
- | TRBJ2-2 | - | TRBV29-1 | TGCAGCGTTGATCGGGGCTCGAACACCGGGGAGCTGTTTTTT | CSVDRGSNTGELFF
- | TRBJ2-1 | TRBD2 | TRBV6-5 | TGTGCCAGCAGTTTTTCTTCTTCGGGACTAGCTTTCGAGCAGTTCTTC | CASSFSSSGLAFEQFF
- | TRBJ2-1 | TRBD2 | TRBV20-1 | TGCAGTGCTCCCTTCCCCGGTAGCGGGGACCTCTCCTACAATGAGCAGTTCTTC | CSAPFPGSGDLSYNEQFF
- | TRBJ1-2 | TRBD1 | TRBV12-5 | TGTGCTAGTGGTTCACCAACATTGATGGACAGGGACTATGGCTACACCTTC | CASGSPTLMDRDYGYTF
- | TRBJ2-1 | TRBD1 | TRBV12-3/TRBV12-4 | TGTGCCAGCACTTACGGACAGGAATACAATGAGCAGTTCTTC | CASTYGQEYNEQFF
few | TRBJ2-7 | - | TRBV7-2 | TGTGCCAGCAGCTCCGTAGACTTTCCAAGCCCCTACGAGCAGTACTTC | CASSSVDFPSPYEQYF
few | TRBJ2-7 | - | TRBV2 | TGTGCCAGCATGGTGGGCTACGAGCAGTACTTC | CASMVGYEQYF
few | TRBJ2-5 | - | TRBV9 | TGTGCCAGCAGCGCCCCTGTGGGACGCGGAGCAGGGGAGACCCAGTACTTC | CASSAPVGRGAGETQYF
- | TRBJ1-4 | - | TRBV20-1 | TGCAGTGCCCCCCGGGGGATCAATGAAAAACTGTTTTTT | CSAPRGINEKLFF
few | TRBJ2-1 | - | TRBV20-1 | TGCAGTGCTAGACCCCTACTTGGGGGCGAGCAGTTCTTC | CSARPLLGGEQFF
- | TRBJ2-7 | TRBD1 | TRBV5-1 | TGCGCCAGCAGCTTTGAGGACAGGGTCTACGAGCAGTACTTC | CASSFEDRVYEQYF
- | TRBJ2-7 | - | TRBV12-3/TRBV12-4 | TGTGCCAGCAGGCAGGGGAGTACTCCAACCTACGAGCAGTACTTC | CASRQGSTPTYEQYF
few | TRBJ2-1 | - | TRBV6-1 | TGTGCCAGCACCTTAGGGAATCCGGGGTTCAATGAGCAGTTCTTC | CASTLGNPGFNEQFF
- | TRBJ2-3 | - | TRBV4-3 | TGCGCCAGCAGCCAAGATCACAGCACAGATACGCAGTATTTT | CASSQDHSTDTQYF
- | TRBJ1-6 | - | TRBV20-1 | TGCAGTGCCCTGACAGCAAATAATTCACCCCTCCACTTT | CSALTANNSPLHF
few | TRBJ2-1 | TRBD1 | TRBV7-8 | TGTGCCAGCAGCTTAGCCGGGACAGGGAATCATGAGCAGTTCTTC | CASSLAGTGNHEQFF
few | TRBJ2-1 | - | TRBV18 | TGTGCCAGCTCACCACGGCCCCTTGGCCTACAGGGGGAGGGCTACAATGAGCAGTTCTTC | CASSPRPLGLQGEGYNEQFF
few | TRBJ2-5 | TRBD2 | TRBV9 | TGTGCCAGCAGCGTTACTAGCGGGAGGGTAGAGACCCAGTACTTC | CASSVTSGRVETQYF
few | TRBJ2-1 | TRBD2 | TRBV3-1 | TGTGCCAGCAGCCAATTGGCTGGGCTAGCGGAGCGGGCGGGGCAGTTCTTC | CASSQLAGLAERAGQFF
few | TRBJ1-2 | - | TRBV29-1 | TGCAGCGTTGGGCAGTCGGGCTACACCTTC | CSVGQSGYTF